This T cell receptor beta chain was profiled in a study of T cell changes during pregnancy in multiple sclerosis (dated by TCRdb to the late 2010s). Regarding the study in general: The study looked at changes in the T cell repertoire across pregnancy in women with multiple sclerosis.

V trim: 3 bases; J trim: 0 bases; unmatched bases: 7. From its cysteine to its phenylalanine, the CDR3 spans 17 amino acids. The read is trimmed to its CDR3 DNA, 51 bases read in frame from base 1. CDR1 and CDR2 (PRHDT, FYEKMQ) derive from the germline V gene (reference sequence). The receptor library was made with the immunoSEQ multiplex PCR assay. TCRdb carries this immuneACCESS record with in-frame sequences only. Its versions omit some clonotypes, under half of them owing to an unresolved V gene in the studies checked, with the rest unexplained. Counted in this sample were tens of thousands of clones; nearly 95% of them appeared once. The biggest ten clones account for under 0.55% of the sample. As regards this clone: Its binding antigen is unknown. No quality values exist for individual bases; no much larger clone is one base distant.

This receptor was identified in a female donor with multiple sclerosis, enrolled in a pregnancy study. This chain is built from TRBV13 and TRBJ1-4; a stretch of 7 junction bases matches TRBD1. The sample was CD4+ T cells from peripheral blood mononuclear cells, taken in the first trimester of pregnancy. The CDR3 protein sequence reads: CASSFRGKIPTNEKLFF. The nucleotides are TGTGCCAGCAGCTTCAGGGGGAAGATCCCAACTAATGAAAAACTGTTTTTT.